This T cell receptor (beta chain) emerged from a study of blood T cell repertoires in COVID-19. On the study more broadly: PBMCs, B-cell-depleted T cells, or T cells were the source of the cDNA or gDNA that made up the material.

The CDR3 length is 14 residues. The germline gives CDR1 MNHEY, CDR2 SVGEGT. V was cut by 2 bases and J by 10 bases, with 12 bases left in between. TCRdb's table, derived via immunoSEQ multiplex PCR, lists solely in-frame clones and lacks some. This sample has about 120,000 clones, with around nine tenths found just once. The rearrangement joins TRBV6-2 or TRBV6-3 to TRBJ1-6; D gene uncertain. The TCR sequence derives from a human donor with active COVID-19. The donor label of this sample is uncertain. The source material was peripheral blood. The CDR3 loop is CASSYEGMWSPLHF. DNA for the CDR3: TGTGCCAGCAGTTACGAGGGAATGTGGTCACCCCTCCACTTT.